The source of this TCR beta chain is a study of blood T cell repertoires in COVID-19. For this clone: Other DNA sequences from this sample encode an identical CDR3 as well.

From germline, CDR1 is MNHEY and CDR2 SMNVEV (reference sequence). V was trimmed by 3 bases and J by 0 bases, leaving 5 bases between them. This CDR3 region has 13 residues. The protocol was immunoSEQ multiplex PCR, while the TCRdb copy is restricted to in-frame clones and leaves out a portion. The sample consists of about 33,000 clones, 75% to 90% of them appearing once. Sequenced: peripheral blood. The TCR comes from a human donor in a cohort sampled during active COVID-19. The rearrangement joins TRBV27 to TRBJ1-1; a possible D gene is TRBD1 (5 bases). CDR3 sequence (DNA): TGTGCCAGCAGTTTGACAGTGAACACTGAAGCTTTCTTT. It yields the protein CASSLTVNTEAFF.